This entry lists 32 T cell receptor beta chains sequenced from one sample in a study of shared clonotypes between healthy human individuals. Assay used: immunoSEQ multiplex PCR; TCRdb lists only in-frame clones, some missing. The top ten hold roughly 0.13% of the sample, which has about 2 million clones, 95% seen once. Sequences were obtained from naive CD4+ T cells sorted from blood. This sample's subset: CD45RA+ positively selected. These TCRs come from a young man in good health.

V usage is TRBV5-4 and J usage is TRBJ2-1; 9 bases line up with TRBD1. From germline, CDR1 is SGHNT and CDR2 YYREEE (reference sequence). The length of the CDR3 is 15 residues. Unmatched junction bases numbered 8, after V lost 4 bases and J lost 6 bases. The CDR3 DNA is TGTGCCAGCAGCCCGGGACAGGGCACGGCCAATGAGCAGTTCTTC. It yields the protein CASSPGQGTANEQFF.

The chain combines TRBV10-3 with TRBJ2-2; D not resolved. This CDR3 region has 13 residues. Germline CDR1 reads ENHRY; CDR2 reads SYGVKD. V lost 0 bases, J lost 5 bases, and 4 bases lay in between. The CDR3 loop reads CAISESETGELFF. DNA for the CDR3: TGTGCCATCAGTGAGTCGGAAACCGGGGAGCTGTTTTTT.

The chain has TRBV19 and TRBJ1-1; TRBD1 aligns across 10 bases. CDR3 length: 14 amino acids. Trimming cost V 6 bases and J 3 bases; bases outside gene matches: 4. The germline CDR1 and CDR2 sequences are LNHDA and SQIVND (reference sequence). The CDR3 DNA sequence: TGTGCCAGTAGCGACAGGGGGCCGGACACTGAAGCTTTCTTT. The encoded protein is CASSDRGPDTEAFF.

As to this clone: Its ends do not fully match the called genes, so a read error is possible. The CDR3 region has the DNA TGTGCCAGCAGCCAGAATTCGGGACAGGGGTGGTCGAACGAGCAGTGCTTC. Protein sequence: CASSQNSGQGWSNEQCF. This chain uses TRBV7-9 with TRBJ2-7; 10 nucleotides line up with TRBD1. The CDR3 spans 17 residues. Per germline, CDR1 SEHNR and CDR2 FQNEAQ (reference sequence). The variable domain in full, completed from reference TRBV7-9 and TRBJ2-7, reads DTGVSQNPRHKITKRGQNVTFRCDPISEHNRLYWYRQTLGQGPEFLTYFQNEAQLEKSRLLSDRFSAERPKGSFSTLEIQRTEQGDSAMYLCASSQNSGQGWSNEQCFGPGTRLTVT.

Worth noting for this clone: Other DNA sequences in the same sample also yield this CDR3. The chain uses TRBV7-9 and TRBJ2-1; D unclear. The V end lost 3 bases, the J end lost 3 bases, and 6 bases lay between the germline ends. CDR3 length: 13 residues. Germline loops: CDR1 SEHNR, CDR2 FQNEAQ (reference sequence). Here the CDR3 DNA reads TGTGCCAGCAGCTTGACTGTCTACAATGAGCAGTTCTTC. Its protein product is CASSLTVYNEQFF.

This chain connects TRBV5-1 to TRBJ1-1; perhaps TRBD1 as D (6 bases). Trimming stripped 2 bases from V and 5 bases from J, with 13 bases between. CDR1 and CDR2 (germline): SGHRS, YFSETQ. The CDR3 has 14 residues. The DNA of the CDR3 is TGCGCCAGCAGCTTCCAGGGGTTGTGGACTGAAGCTTTCTTT. Protein: CASSFQGLWTEAFF.

The chain recombines TRBV30 with TRBJ1-4, with 10 nucleotides matching TRBD1. The CDR3 is 15 residues long. Germline V gives CDR1 GTSNPN, CDR2 SVGIG (reference sequence). With V trimmed by 3 bases and J by 5 bases, 6 bases remained unmatched. Here the CDR3 DNA reads TGTGCCTGGAGGAAAAAGGACAGGGGGAATGAAAAACTGTTTTTT. This codes for CAWRKKDRGNEKLFF. The entire variable domain, with the rest obtained from reference TRBV30 and TRBJ1-4, is as follows: SQTIHQWPATLVQPVGSPLSLECTVEGTSNPNLYWYRQAAGRGLQLLFYSVGIGQISSEVPQNLSASRPQDRQFILSSKKLLLSDSGFYLCAWRKKDRGNEKLFFGSGTQLSVL.

This chain uses TRBV20-1 with TRBJ2-3, with D maybe TRBD1 (5 bases). CDR1 DFQATT and CDR2 SNEGSKA come from the germline V gene (reference sequence). The length of the CDR3 is 11 residues. V was shortened by 5 bases and J by 8 bases, with 11 bases between the two germline ends. The CDR3 spells CSALQVGTQYF. In DNA, the CDR3 is TGCAGTGCTCTACAGGTCGGTACGCAGTATTTT.

This clone appeared once. Other DNA sequences in the sample encode the same CDR3. V and J are TRBV6-1 and TRBJ1-5; D call uncertain. This CDR3 is built from 13 residues. The germline gives CDR1 MNHNS, CDR2 SASEGT. Trimming stripped 1 base from V and 7 bases from J, with 8 bases between. CDR3 nucleotides: TGTGCCAGCAGTGAAGGGATAGACCAGCCCCAGCATTTT. This translates into CASSEGIDQPQHF.

The V call is TRBV5-1, the J call TRBJ2-5; 10 nucleotides match TRBD2. The assigned J gene may be wrong: the sequence end matches TRBJ2-7 better. The germline V gene encodes CDR1 SGHRS and CDR2 YFSETQ. The CDR3 covers 15 residues. The CDR3 nucleotides are TGCGCCAGCAGCCGCTGGACTAGCGGTTCATACGAGCAGTACTTC. It specifies CASSRWTSGSYEQYF.

Notes on this clone: This CDR3 is also generated by other DNA sequences in the sample. The gene calls are TRBV18 and TRBJ2-5, with TRBD1 as a possible D gene (6 bases). Trimming removed 3 bases from V and 5 bases from J, with 10 bases in between. The CDR3 is 13 amino acids. CDR1 is KGHSH and CDR2 is LQKENI in the germline V gene. The CDR3 nucleotides read TGTGCCAGCTCACCCACAGGGTTGGAGACCCAGTACTTC. It specifies CASSPTGLETQYF. The whole variable domain, remainder taken from reference TRBV18 and TRBJ2-5, is NAGVMQNPRHLVRRRGQEARLRCSPMKGHSHVYWYRQLPEEGLKFMVYLQKENIIDESGMPKERFSAEFPKEGPSILRIQQVVRGDSAAYFCASSPTGLETQYFGPGTRLLVL.

This chain uses TRBV5-8 with TRBJ2-7, with unresolved D. This CDR3 is built from 11 residues. Germline V CDR1 and CDR2: SGHTS, YDEGEE. Trimming took off 5 bases at V and 9 bases at J, with 12 bases between the two ends. Here the CDR3 reads CASSSYVGQYF. The DNA for the CDR3 is TGTGCCAGCAGTTCCTACGTGGGGCAGTACTTC.

The rearrangement joins TRBV5-1 to TRBJ2-3; TRBD2 agrees at 7 bases. The CDR3 totals 15 residues. From germline, CDR1 is SGHRS and CDR2 YFSETQ. J lost 0 bases, V lost 4 bases, and 5 bases had no gene match. CDR3: CASSAAGASTDTQYF. The CDR3 region has the DNA TGCGCCAGCAGCGCCGCGGGAGCAAGCACAGATACGCAGTATTTT.

The rearrangement joins TRBV2 to TRBJ1-3; D gene ambiguous. Germline V gene data show CDR1 as SNHLY and CDR2 as FYNNEI. V was pared by 1 base and J by 0 bases, with 10 bases between. The CDR3 runs 16 residues. The CDR3 sequence is CASSEGRTASGNTIYF. Here the CDR3 DNA reads TGTGCCAGCAGTGAAGGTAGAACAGCCTCTGGAAACACCATATATTTT.

The genes are TRBV27 and TRBJ2-5; 8 nucleotides line up with TRBD2. Germline CDR1 and CDR2: MNHEY and SMNVEV (reference sequence). The CDR3 spans 15 residues. The V gene end was trimmed by 5 bases and the J gene end by 5 bases; junction bases not matched to a gene: 10. CDR3: CASSGGGRSWETQYF. CDR3 in DNA: TGTGCCAGCAGTGGAGGCGGGAGGTCGTGGGAGACCCAGTACTTC.

In regard to this clone: Other DNA sequences in the sample encode the same CDR3. The V call is TRBV28, the J call TRBJ2-1, with D uncertain. The CDR3 totals 12 residues. V was cut by 2 bases and J by 4 bases, with 3 bases left in between. Germline CDR1 and CDR2: MDHEN and SYDVKM. The CDR3 DNA is TGTGCCAGCAGTTTACCGTACAATGAGCAGTTCTTC. This codes for CASSLPYNEQFF.

This sequence joins TRBV5-4 and TRBJ1-1, with TRBD1 identical over 8 bases. The CDR3 has 15 amino acids. Germline CDR1 SGHNT, CDR2 YYREEE (reference sequence). V was clipped by 0 bases and J by 4 bases; unmatched bases: 5. The chain's CDR3 is CASSLGTGKSTEAFF. In nucleotides, the CDR3 is TGTGCCAGCAGCTTGGGGACAGGGAAGAGCACTGAAGCTTTCTTT.

The chain couples TRBV4-3 to TRBJ1-5; D is perhaps TRBD1 (5 bases). Trimming took 4 bases from V and 3 from J, leaving 10 bases between them. The CDR3 is made up of 14 amino acids. The germline V gene has CDR1 LGHNA and CDR2 YSLEER. CDR3 nucleotide sequence: TGCGCCAGCAGCCCTGACAGTGACAATCAGCCCCAGCATTTT. Residues: CASSPDSDNQPQHF.

The rearrangement uses TRBV5-1 and TRBJ2-7; the D gene is possibly TRBD1 (6 bases). The V end was cut by 1 base, the J end by 4 bases, with 15 bases between. Germline V gives CDR1 SGHRS, CDR2 YFSETQ. The length of the CDR3 is 15 residues. DNA for the CDR3: TGCGCCAGCAGCTTGAATCTACAGGGTTTATACGAGCAGTACTTC. It yields the protein CASSLNLQGLYEQYF. The complete variable domain, with remaining parts taken from reference TRBV5-1 and TRBJ2-7, reads KAGVTQTPRYLIKTRGQQVTLSCSPISGHRSVSWYQQTPGQGLQFLFEYFSETQRNKGNFPGRFSGRQFSNSRSEMNVSTLELGDSALYLCASSLNLQGLYEQYFGPGTRLTVT.

The V call is TRBV5-1, the J call TRBJ2-5; TRBD1 matches at 8 bases. V lost 4 bases to trimming and J lost 3 bases; unmatched junction nucleotides: 8. This CDR3 spans 15 amino acids. The germline gives CDR1 SGHRS, CDR2 YFSETQ. CDR3 sequence reads: CASSPRDRIKETQYF. CDR3 DNA sequence: TGCGCCAGCAGCCCCCGGGACAGGATAAAAGAGACCCAGTACTTC.

V gene TRBV6-5 combines with J gene TRBJ2-3; D perhaps matches TRBD2 (6 bases). Germline CDR1 MNHEY, CDR2 SVGAGI. This CDR3 contains 15 residues. With 4 bases removed from V and 0 bases from J, the gap between germline ends came to 11 bases. This CDR3 reads CASSFSGPSTDTQYF. The CDR3 bases are TGTGCCAGCAGTTTTAGCGGCCCTAGCACAGATACGCAGTATTTT.

The chain joins TRBV4-1 to TRBJ2-1, with D perhaps TRBD2 (5 bases). V dropped 0 bases and J dropped 8 bases, with 17 bases sitting between them. The germline V gene encodes CDR1 MGHRA and CDR2 YSYEKL. CDR3 length: 16 residues. CDR3 sequence reads: CASSQDSTRIFDEQFF. As DNA, the CDR3 is TGCGCCAGCAGCCAAGATTCTACTAGGATTTTTGATGAGCAGTTCTTC.

On this clone itself: An end of the junction does not agree with germline; a read error may underlie this. This sequence joins TRBV7-2 and TRBJ1-2; a possible D gene is TRBD1 (6 bases). Germline loops: CDR1 SGHTA, CDR2 FQGNSA. This CDR3 has 14 residues. CDR3 loop: CASTLEGGNYGYTF. The DNA of the CDR3 is TGTGCCAGCACCTTAGAGGGGGGGAACTATGGCTACACCTTC.

This clone was seen a few times. This chain joins TRBV30 and TRBJ1-5; 9 positions agree with TRBD1. CDR3 length: 16 amino acids. Trimming removed 2 bases from V and 7 bases from J; junction bases left unmatched: 12. Germline assignment: CDR1 GTSNPN and CDR2 SVGIG (reference sequence). The CDR3 DNA reads TGTGCCTGGAGTCCGCGAACCGGGACAGGGTACCAGCCCCAGCATTTT. As protein: CAWSPRTGTGYQPQHF.

This chain uses TRBV7-2 with TRBJ1-6, with a tentative D call TRBD1 (5 bases). This CDR3 is built from 17 residues. The V end was cut by 1 base, the J end by 0 bases, with 10 bases between. The V gene's germline CDR1 is SGHTA and CDR2 FQGNSA. CDR3 DNA sequence: TGTGCCAGCAGCTTAGAGCCAGGGAGCTCCTATAATTCACCCCTCCACTTT. It is translated as CASSLEPGSSYNSPLHF.

The chain couples TRBV7-9 to TRBJ1-6; D perhaps matches TRBD1 (5 bases). Germline CDR1 SEHNR, CDR2 FQNEAQ (reference sequence). The CDR3 contains 18 residues. Trimming removed 5 bases from V and 0 bases from J, with 17 bases in between. CDR3 bases: TGTGCCAGCAGCCAGTCCAACGGGGGGAGCTCCTATAATTCACCCCTCCACTTT. Translating gives CASSQSNGGSSYNSPLHF.

The chain joins TRBV27 to TRBJ2-7; TRBD1 might be the D (6 bases). CDR1 is MNHEY and CDR2 is SMNVEV in the germline V gene (reference sequence). Between the trimmed V and J ends, which lost 2 bases and 5 bases, there was a span of 10 bases. This CDR3 spans 13 amino acids. Written as DNA, the CDR3 is TGTGCCAGCAGTTTAAACAGGGTTGACGAGCAGTACTTC. It codes for CASSLNRVDEQYF.

The chain is built from TRBV5-5 and TRBJ1-1, with 8 nucleotides matching TRBD1. Germline V gives CDR1 SGHKS, CDR2 YYEKEE (reference sequence). Unmatched junction bases numbered 6, after V lost 4 bases and J lost 4 bases. There are 14 residues in the CDR3. CDR3 residues: CASSRGQGLTEAFF. CDR3 sequence (DNA): TGTGCCAGCAGCCGTGGACAGGGCCTCACTGAAGCTTTCTTT.

The chain links TRBV2 to TRBJ2-2, with TRBD2 identical over 12 bases. With V trimmed by 10 bases and J by 3 bases, 9 bases remained unmatched. Germline CDR1 is SNHLY and CDR2 is FYNNEI. CDR3 size: 16 residues. Here the CDR3 reads CATRASGRADTGELFF. Here the CDR3 DNA reads TGTGCCACCCGGGCTAGCGGGAGGGCCGACACCGGGGAGCTGTTTTTT.

This clone was counted only a few times. The same CDR3 can be traced to other DNA sequences in this sample. This chain joins TRBV9 and TRBJ2-1, with 7 bases fitting TRBD1. CDR3 length: 15 residues. V shed 0 bases, J shed 0 bases, and the junction held 0 bases outside the gene matches. Germline CDR1 and CDR2: SGDLS and YYNGEE. CDR3: CASSVGQGSYNEQFF. CDR3 sequence (DNA): TGTGCCAGCAGCGTAGGACAGGGCTCCTACAATGAGCAGTTCTTC.

V and J are TRBV6-5 and TRBJ1-4; 11 bases align to TRBD1. There are 14 residues in the CDR3. V was clipped by 3 bases and J by 8 bases; unmatched bases: 2. Germline CDR1 MNHEY, CDR2 SVGAGI. This CDR3 reads CASSYRTGGEKLFF. CDR3 nucleotides: TGTGCCAGCAGTTATCGGACAGGGGGCGAAAAACTGTTTTTT.

The chain combines TRBV11-2 with TRBJ2-5, with a tentative D call TRBD1 (6 bases). V was cut by 5 bases and J by 7 bases, with 20 bases left in between. The CDR3 is 15 amino acids. Germline V gene lookup returns CDR1 SGHAT and CDR2 FQNNGV. CDR3 region: CASSASSWGLGTQYF. CDR3 sequence (DNA): TGTGCCAGCAGCGCATCTAGCTGGGGGCTTGGGACCCAGTACTTC.